This T cell receptor beta chain was captured in a study of T cells expressing NK-cell markers. Study-wide points: Unclear, still, was the HCMV specificity of the expanded NKG2C+ T cell clones.

Concerning this clonotype itself: Its target is not known.

After re-calling the 5' RACE reads, TCRdb lists one entry per CDR3 protein, DNA absent. This sample's clone table lists 500,000 to 600,000 distinct CDR3 sequences. The CDR3 totals 15 residues. Germline assignment: CDR1 MDHEN and CDR2 SYDVKM. The TCR comes from a man aged 18 to 30 in good health. The chain has TRBV28 and TRBJ2-7. Material for sequencing was blood T cells: a sorted CD56 or NKG2C T cell subset, CD4+ or CD8+ T cells, or bulk PBMC T cells (not recorded which). CDR3 amino acids: CASSLPAGDAYEQYF.